Following are 24 T cell receptor beta chains from one sample sequenced in a study of T-cell reconstitution after alpha-beta-depleted transplantation in children. Unique molecular identifiers were incorporated when the TCRbeta library was constructed. From the PCR reads, TCRdb called clonotypes with MiXCR, one entry per CDR3 protein. The table lists about 610,000 distinct CDR3 sequences, under 12% of them singletons. This sample comprised PBMCs from the stem cell graft donor, obtained from the stem cell graft. These receptor sequences come from a human donor who donated a stem cell graft to a child with acute myeloid leukemia.

The genes are TRBV7-9 and TRBJ1-1, with a weak D call TRBD1 (6 bases). The CDR3 spans 15 residues. Trimming took off 5 bases at V and 0 bases at J, with 13 bases between the two ends. The germline gives CDR1 SEHNR, CDR2 FQNEAQ (reference sequence). As DNA, the CDR3 is TGTGCCAGCAGCCCCCGCGGGACAATGAACACTGAAGCTTTCTTT. Its protein is CASSPRGTMNTEAFF.

This clonotype was counted a few times. The J gene is TRBJ2-1, the V gene TRBV10-3; TRBD2 matches 14 bases. V was pared by 10 bases and J by 8 bases, with 7 bases of the junction left unmatched. Germline-derived CDR1 and CDR2 are ENHRY and SYGVKD. This CDR3 comprises 14 residues. The CDR3 sequence is CATPTSGRAHEQFF. The CDR3 DNA sequence: TGTGCCACCCCGACTAGCGGGAGGGCCCATGAGCAGTTCTTC.

This clonotype showed up many times. This chain connects TRBV5-1 to TRBJ2-7, with a weak D call TRBD2 (6 bases). V shed 4 bases and J shed 5 bases, with 22 bases lying between them. CDR3 length equals 16 residues. Germline CDR1 and CDR2: SGHRS and YFSETQ. CDR3 sequence reads: CASSMVGSGKVDEQYF. Written as DNA, the CDR3 is TGCGCCAGCAGCATGGTGGGTAGCGGAAAAGTCGACGAGCAGTACTTC.

The table lists this clonotype with many counts. The chain recombines TRBV6-1 with TRBJ1-3; D gene uncertain. This CDR3 is built from 12 residues. Trimming left V 8 bases short and J 0 bases short, with 5 bases between. Per the germline V gene, CDR1 is MNHNS and CDR2 is SASEGT. Here the CDR3 DNA reads TGTGCCAGCCGAGGCTCTGGAAACACCATATATTTT. This translates into CASRGSGNTIYF.

This clonotype was seen repeatedly, ten times or more. The genes are TRBV7-8 and TRBJ2-5; no reliable D call. Per the germline V gene, CDR1 is SGHVS and CDR2 is FQNEAQ. V lost 5 bases and J lost 7, with 14 bases in between. The CDR3 length is 13 residues. CDR3 DNA: TGTGCCAGCAGCCCCCAGGAAATGGTGACCCAGTACTTC. Its translation: CASSPQEMVTQYF.

There are many counts of this clonotype. A junction boundary mismatches the germline segment, possibly from a read error. The V call is TRBV7-7, the J call TRBJ2-2; 8 bases are a match to TRBD2. CDR3 length: 17 residues. Germline CDR1 is SSHAT and CDR2 is FNYEAQ (reference sequence). DNA of the CDR3: TGTGCTAGCAGCTTAAGGTCCCAGCGGGAGATCGCCGGGGAGCTGTTTTTT. Translation: CASSLRSQREIAGELFF.

In its sample, this clonotype was seen a few times. The rearrangement links TRBV7-3 to TRBJ2-2; 12 bases line up with TRBD2. CDR1 and CDR2 from the germline V gene are SGHTA and FQGTGA. Germline trimming cut 1 base from V and 6 bases from J; bases unmatched to any gene: 9. The CDR3 runs to 18 residues. CDR3 DNA sequence: TGTGCCAGCAGCTTAAAGGGGGCGACTAGCGGGAGTGCCGGGGAGCTGTTTTTT. Protein product: CASSLKGATSGSAGELFF.

This clonotype was picked up many times. The chain has TRBV10-3 and TRBJ2-1; no clear D gene. CDR3 length: 12 residues. Germline V lookup: CDR1 ENHRY, CDR2 SYGVKD. Trimming left V 3 bases short and J 6 bases short, with 6 bases between. CDR3 sequence reads: CAISESLNEQFF. The CDR3 DNA is TGTGCCATCAGTGAATCTCTCAATGAGCAGTTCTTC.

This clonotype was seen many times. The chain carries TRBV24-1 and TRBJ1-5; D is uncertain. Germline V lookup: CDR1 KGHDR, CDR2 SFDVKD. The CDR3 totals 13 residues. Trimming removed 9 bases at V and 1 base at J, with 9 bases between. As DNA, the CDR3 is TGTGCCACCGGGAGGGAAAGCAATCAGCCCCAGCATTTT. As protein: CATGRESNQPQHF.

Ten or more counts support this clonotype. This chain connects TRBV20-1 to TRBJ2-5, with TRBD2 matching over 10 bases. CDR3 length equals 15 residues. The germline gives CDR1 DFQATT, CDR2 SNEGSKA (reference sequence). The V and J ends lost 1 base and 2 bases, in that order; junction bases with no gene match: 4. The CDR3 nucleotides are TGCAGTGCTAGAGCACTAGCGGGAACTCAAGAGACCCAGTACTTC. The encoded protein is CSARALAGTQETQYF.

This clonotype has only a few counts. The J gene is TRBJ2-1, the V gene TRBV2, with 11 bases fitting TRBD1. Germline V gene lookup returns CDR1 SNHLY and CDR2 FYNNEI. With 11 bases clipped from V and 4 bases from J, the junction kept 16 bases outside the gene matches. The CDR3 is 17 amino acids. CDR3 nucleotides: TGTGCCCTCGTCAAAGGGGGACAGGGGGGCCATTACAATGAGCAGTTCTTC. It specifies CALVKGGQGGHYNEQFF.

The rearrangement uses TRBV20-1 and TRBJ2-7, with TRBD2 identical over 12 bases. V lost 0 bases and J lost 7; bases outside the gene matches: 7. Germline lookup yields CDR1 DFQATT and CDR2 SNEGSKA (reference sequence). This CDR3 is built from 15 residues. CDR3: CSARERTSGTGEQYF. CDR3 coding DNA: TGCAGTGCTAGAGAGCGGACTAGCGGGACGGGGGAGCAGTACTTC.

The chain carries TRBV19 and TRBJ2-7, with TRBD2 matching 7 bases. V dropped 4 bases and J dropped 4; count of bases not matched to a gene: 10. This CDR3 contains 15 residues. Germline loops: CDR1 LNHDA, CDR2 SQIVND (reference sequence). The CDR3 bases are TGTGCCAGTAGTAGATTCACCGGGACTAAATACGAGCAGTACTTC. Amino acids: CASSRFTGTKYEQYF.

This clonotype has more than one count but fewer than ten. The CDR3, as DNA: TGCGCCAGCAGCTGGAATTCTCCGGGACAGGGGAAAGGAAGCACCGGGGAGCTGTTTTTT. Amino acids: CASSWNSPGQGKGSTGELFF. The chain links TRBV5-1 to TRBJ2-2; 10 nucleotides align to TRBD1. The CDR3 contains 20 residues. The V and J ends lost 3 bases and 4 bases, in that order; junction bases with no gene match: 18. Germline values: CDR1 SGHRS, CDR2 YFSETQ.

This clonotype was seen repeatedly, ten times or more. The chain uses TRBV29-1 and TRBJ2-1; 12 bases line up with TRBD1. J lost 9 bases, V lost 4 bases, and 7 bases had no gene match. The V gene's germline CDR1 is SQVTM and CDR2 ANQGSEA. The CDR3 covers 14 residues. The chain's CDR3 is CSVAPGQGAGEQFF. The DNA of the CDR3 is TGCAGCGTTGCCCCGGGACAGGGGGCAGGTGAGCAGTTCTTC.

This chain connects TRBV7-2 to TRBJ2-1; tentatively, D is TRBD2 (5 bases). Trimming pared 0 bases from V and 7 bases from J, leaving 28 bases between. Germline V gene lookup returns CDR1 SGHTA and CDR2 FQGNSA. The CDR3 is made up of 20 amino acids. The CDR3 coding sequence is TGTGCCAGCAGCTTAGCGCTTTTGAGGGCGAATAGAGACACACGGAATGAGCAGTTCTTC. Its protein product is CASSLALLRANRDTRNEQFF.

The rearrangement joins TRBV11-1 to TRBJ2-2; 7 bases line up with TRBD2. Losses at the gene ends were 5 bases for V and 5 bases for J; bases not matched to a gene: 11. This CDR3 is 16 amino acids long. Germline V CDR1 and CDR2: SGHAT, FQDESV (reference sequence). This chain's CDR3 is CASSPREGQLTGELFF. The CDR3 DNA is TGTGCCAGCAGCCCAAGGGAGGGGCAGTTGACCGGGGAGCTGTTTTTT.

This clonotype was counted many times. This chain uses TRBV5-1 with TRBJ1-1; TRBD1 might be the D (6 bases). Germline V gives CDR1 SGHRS, CDR2 YFSETQ. Trimming removed 2 bases from V and 2 bases from J, with 13 bases in between. CDR3 size: 15 residues. The chain's CDR3 is CASSLGGAQNTEAFF. The CDR3 bases are TGCGCCAGCAGCTTAGGGGGGGCTCAAAACACTGAAGCTTTCTTT.

The V call is TRBV5-1, the J call TRBJ2-1, with 10 bases matching TRBD2. CDR3 size: 18 residues. Germline CDR1 reads SGHRS; CDR2 reads YFSETQ. V lost 4 bases to trimming and J lost 5 bases; unmatched junction nucleotides: 15. CDR3 in DNA: TGCGCCAGCAGCCTTCACACTAGCGGGGTAGGGGTTAACAATGAGCAGTTCTTC. Protein product: CASSLHTSGVGVNNEQFF.

This clonotype was detected ten times or more. The chain links TRBV7-9 to TRBJ2-1; TRBD2 is a possible D gene (5 bases). CDR1 and CDR2 (germline): SEHNR, FQNEAQ (reference sequence). This CDR3 spans 15 amino acids. The V gene lost 1 base and the J gene lost 2 bases, with 9 bases spanning the gap. DNA for the CDR3: TGTGCCAGCAGCTTAGTGCGGGCCACCTACAATGAGCAGTTCTTC. It translates to CASSLVRATYNEQFF.

The chain is built from TRBV15 and TRBJ2-5, with 7 bases lining up with TRBD2. This CDR3 has 11 amino acids. Looked up from germline, CDR1 is LNHNV and CDR2 is YYDKDF (reference sequence). V lost 11 bases, J lost 4 bases, and 4 bases stayed unmatched. This CDR3 is CASWGGETQYF. The CDR3 DNA sequence: TGTGCCTCCTGGGGGGGAGAGACCCAGTACTTC. The complete variable domain, with remaining parts taken from reference TRBV15 and TRBJ2-5, reads DAMVIQNPRYQVTQFGKPVTLSCSQTLNHNVMYWYQQKSSQAPKLLFHYYDKDFNNEADTPDNFQSRRPNTSFCFLDIRSPGLGDTAMYLCASWGGETQYFGPGTRLLVL.

The CDR3 DNA reads as TGTGCCAGCAGCTTAGCGGCTACACGAGAGACCCAGTACTTC. It translates to CASSLAATRETQYF. The V call is TRBV7-6, the J call TRBJ2-5; no clear D. Deletions cut 0 bases from V and 4 bases from J, with 9 bases between. CDR1 and CDR2 (germline): SGHVS, FNYEAQ. This CDR3 has 14 amino acids.

The chain carries TRBV20-1 and TRBJ2-2; 8 bases align to TRBD2. J gave up 7 bases and V 3 bases, and 13 bases lay outside the gene matches. The CDR3 length is 16 residues. Germline V lookup: CDR1 DFQATT, CDR2 SNEGSKA (reference sequence). The CDR3 is CSASDREGLIIGELFF. For the CDR3, the DNA is TGCAGTGCTAGTGACCGGGAGGGCCTGATTATCGGGGAGCTGTTTTTT.

This clonotype was detected only a few times. The chain links TRBV29-1 to TRBJ2-1; D possibly corresponds to TRBD2 (6 bases). The germline V and J ends were trimmed by 3 bases and 9 bases, with 6 bases remaining between them. CDR3 length: 10 residues. Germline V gives CDR1 SQVTM, CDR2 ANQGSEA. The CDR3 is CSVEGGEQFF. CDR3 nucleotide sequence: TGCAGCGTTGAGGGAGGTGAGCAGTTCTTC.